This is a list of T cell receptor beta chains from one sample in a study of Graves' ophthalmopathy and Graves' hyperthyroidism. TCRdb passed the multiplex PCR reads through MiXCR, listing each CDR3 protein once. The data hold 300,000 to 400,000 distinct CDR3 sequences, with about 17% observed a single time. The source material was peripheral blood. The receptors were sampled from an adult man with Graves' ophthalmopathy. Each CDR3 is given with its conserved first and last residue. A D gene is named only where the DNA matches it firmly. The size field is filled for only some rows; it gives once, few, many or a size class.

>once|TRBJ1-6|TRBV6-2/TRBV6-3|TRBD1
CASSKRTGDQSPLHF
TGTGCCAGCAGTAAAAGGACAGGGGATCAGTCACCCCTCCACTTT
>many|TRBJ2-5|TRBV18|TRBD1
CASSPLQSTGGEKTQYF
TGTGCCAGCTCACCACTCCAATCAACAGGGGGTGAGAAGACCCAGTACTTC
>many|TRBJ2-7|TRBV30|NA
CAWSPSSGSEYF
TGTGCCTGGAGCCCGTCGTCGGGATCGGAGTACTTC
>many|TRBJ1-1|TRBV20-1|NA
CSARKGSSLPNTEAFF
TGCAGTGCTAGAAAGGGCTCAAGCCTACCTAACACTGAAGCTTTCTTT
>many|TRBJ2-7|TRBV2|NA
CASSEGRASSYEQYF
TGTGCCAGCAGTGAAGGCCGGGCCAGCTCCTACGAGCAGTACTTC
>many|TRBJ1-2|TRBV6-1|NA
CASSDHTRNYGYTF
TGTGCCAGCAGTGATCACACAAGAAACTATGGCTACACCTTC
>NA|TRBJ2-7|TRBV12-3/TRBV12-4|NA
CASSSLPSEQYF
TGTGCCAGCAGTTCGCTTCCTAGTGAGCAGTACTTC
>many|TRBJ2-7|TRBV6-1|NA
CASSEQASSYEQYF
TGTGCCAGCAGTGAACAGGCGTCCTCCTACGAGCAGTACTTC
>many|TRBJ1-1|TRBV7-2|NA
CASSLLQGTEAFF
TGTGCCAGCAGCTTATTACAGGGAACTGAAGCTTTCTTT
>many|TRBJ1-5|TRBV19|NA
CASRPGGFPINQPQHF
TGTGCCAGCCGTCCTGGCGGGTTCCCTATCAATCAGCCCCAGCATTTT
>many|TRBJ1-1|TRBV7-3|NA
CASSAGPFENTEAFF
TGTGCCAGCAGCGCAGGGCCATTCGAGAACACTGAAGCTTTCTTT
>many|TRBJ1-6|TRBV7-8|NA
CASSQNSGLMGSPLHF
TGTGCCAGCAGCCAGAACAGCGGACTAATGGGTTCACCCCTCCACTTT
>many|TRBJ2-5|TRBV6-1|TRBD2
CASSEASGSIETQYF
TGTGCCAGCAGTGAAGCTAGCGGGAGCATTGAGACCCAGTACTTC
>many|TRBJ2-2|TRBV28|NA
CASREMGSTNTGELFF
TGTGCCAGCAGAGAAATGGGCAGTACGAACACCGGGGAGCTGTTTTTT
>many|TRBJ1-5|TRBV12-3/TRBV12-4|NA
CASSSGPGRHQPQHF
TGTGCCAGCAGTTCGGGGCCCGGGCGGCATCAGCCCCAGCATTTT
>many|TRBJ2-2|TRBV28|NA
CASRLQGLEAGELFF
TGTGCCAGCAGACTACAGGGTCTAGAAGCCGGGGAGCTGTTTTTT
>few|TRBJ1-6|TRBV7-2|NA
CASSFGNSPLHF
TGTGCCAGCAGCTTCGGTAATTCACCCCTCCACTTT
>many|TRBJ2-7|TRBV10-3|TRBD2
CAISGIGTSGSSYEQYF
TGTGCCATCAGTGGTATTGGGACTAGCGGGAGTTCCTACGAGCAGTACTTC
>many|TRBJ1-2|TRBV19|NA
CASAGPNYGYTF
TGTGCCAGTGCCGGACCCAACTATGGCTACACCTTC
>many|TRBJ2-5|TRBV12-3/TRBV12-4|TRBD2
CASSSGLAGGETQYF
TGTGCCAGCAGCTCAGGACTAGCGGGAGGTGAGACCCAGTACTTC
>many|TRBJ2-7|TRBV5-1|NA
CASSFGTDNYEQYF
TGCGCCAGCAGCTTCGGCACAGACAACTACGAGCAGTACTTC
>many|TRBJ1-1|TRBV30|NA
CAWSVGFSGSNTEAFF
TGTGCCTGGAGTGTAGGCTTCTCGGGGAGCAACACTGAAGCTTTCTTT
>many|TRBJ1-5|TRBV19|NA
CASSFLGYYSNQPQHF
TGTGCCAGTAGTTTTTTGGGTTATTATAGCAATCAGCCCCAGCATTTT
>many|TRBJ2-2|TRBV28|NA
CASGLGGGGELFF
TGTGCCAGCGGGCTCGGAGGGGGCGGGGAGCTGTTTTTT
>many|TRBJ2-5|TRBV20-1|NA
CSARVPLRETQYF
TGCAGTGCTAGAGTCCCATTGCGCGAGACCCAGTACTTC
>many|TRBJ2-7|TRBV7-2|NA
CASSVLYGSSYEQYF
TGTGCCAGCAGCGTCCTCTACGGGAGCTCCTACGAGCAGTACTTC
>many|TRBJ2-7|TRBV5-1|TRBD1
CASSSRQGTYEQYF
TGCGCCAGCAGCTCCCGACAGGGGACCTACGAGCAGTACTTC
>NA|TRBJ2-5|TRBV7-2|NA
CAGSLSREETQYF
TGTGCCGGCAGCTTATCCAGGGAAGAGACCCAGTACTTC
>many|TRBJ2-6|TRBV5-1|TRBD1
CASSYGQGYGANVLTF
TGCGCCAGCAGCTACGGACAGGGTTACGGGGCCAACGTCCTGACTTTC
>NA|TRBJ1-1|TRBV12-5|NA
CASGLGTLNTEAFF
TGTGCTAGTGGTTTGGGGACACTCAACACTGAAGCTTTCTTT
>NA|TRBJ2-5|TRBV28|NA
CASSFRHPVTEQQETQYF
TGTGCCAGCAGTTTTCGCCACCCTGTCACAGAACAGCAAGAGACCCAGTACTTC
>NA|TRBJ1-5|TRBV6-1|NA
CASTSGRSNQPQHF
TGTGCCAGCACCTCGGGACGTAGCAATCAGCCCCAGCATTTT
>many|TRBJ2-2|TRBV7-2|TRBD2
CASSARTSGRPNTGELFF
TGTGCCAGCAGCGCGAGGACTAGCGGGAGGCCTAACACCGGGGAGCTGTTTTTT
>few|TRBJ1-1|TRBV19|TRBD1
CASSIFRPGGNTEAFF
TGTGCCAGTAGTATTTTTCGTCCAGGGGGGAACACTGAAGCTTTCTTT
>many|TRBJ2-7|TRBV11-1|TRBD2
CASGSGGDYEQYF
TGTGCCAGCGGTAGCGGGGGGGACTACGAGCAGTACTTC
>many|TRBJ2-7|TRBV5-1|TRBD1
CASSFRGRRQGLLEQYF
TGCGCCAGCAGCTTTAGAGGTCGACGACAGGGGCTACTCGAGCAGTACTTC
>many|TRBJ2-5|TRBV2|NA
CASSATRGWGETQYF
TGTGCCAGCAGTGCTACCCGGGGTTGGGGGGAGACCCAGTACTTC
>few|TRBJ1-2|TRBV7-3|TRBD1
CASSTGAYYGYTF
TGTGCCAGCAGCACAGGGGCCTACTATGGCTACACCTTC
>many|TRBJ2-5|TRBV5-1|NA
CASSLGGLHETQYF
TGCGCCAGCAGCTTGGGGGGACTCCACGAGACCCAGTACTTC
>many|TRBJ1-5|TRBV24-1|NA
CATSDPGQSNQPQHF
TGTGCCACCAGTGACCCGGGACAAAGCAATCAGCCCCAGCATTTT
>many|TRBJ2-5|TRBV20-1|NA
CSAPRGGGGEETQYF
TGCAGTGCCCCTAGGGGGGGAGGAGGTGAGGAGACCCAGTACTTC
>NA|TRBJ1-1|TRBV15|NA
CATSRDRAGLGTEAFF
TGTGCCACCAGCAGAGATAGAGCCGGGTTGGGCACTGAAGCTTTCTTT
>many|TRBJ2-5|TRBV12-3/TRBV12-4|NA
CASSSARAPSETQYF
TGTGCCAGCAGTTCGGCCCGGGCCCCTTCGGAGACCCAGTACTTC
>many|TRBJ2-5|TRBV10-1|TRBD2
CASKGLAGGLGETQYF
TGCGCCAGCAAAGGACTAGCGGGAGGGCTCGGAGAGACCCAGTACTTC
>NA|TRBJ2-5|TRBV11-2|NA
CASSSKYGLGGETQYF
TGTGCCAGCAGCTCCAAGTACGGACTGGGAGGAGAGACCCAGTACTTC
>many|TRBJ2-6|TRBV6-2/TRBV6-3|NA
CASSYLRGTPNSGANVLTF
TGTGCCAGCAGTTACTTACGCGGGACGCCAAACTCTGGGGCCAACGTCCTGACTTTC
>many|TRBJ1-2|TRBV11-2|TRBD1
CASSVQDRGPYGYTF
TGTGCCAGCAGCGTACAGGACAGGGGGCCCTATGGCTACACCTTC
>many|TRBJ1-5|TRBV12-3/TRBV12-4|TRBD1
CASRTQGGQPQHF
TGTGCCAGCAGAACACAGGGGGGCCAGCCCCAGCATTTT